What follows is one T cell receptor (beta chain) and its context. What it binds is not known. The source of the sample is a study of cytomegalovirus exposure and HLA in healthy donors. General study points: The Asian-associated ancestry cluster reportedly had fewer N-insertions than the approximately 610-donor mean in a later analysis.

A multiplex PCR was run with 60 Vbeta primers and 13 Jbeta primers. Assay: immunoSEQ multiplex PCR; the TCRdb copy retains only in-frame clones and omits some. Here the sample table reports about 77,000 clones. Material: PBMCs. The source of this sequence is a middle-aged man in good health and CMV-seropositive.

The CDR3 loop reads CASSTTGNEAFF. The CDR3 DNA is TGTGCCAGCAGCACAACAGGGAACGAAGCTTTCTTT. The rearrangement uses TRBV13 and TRBJ1-1; possibly TRBD1 for D (6 bases). The CDR3 contains 12 residues. V dropped 5 bases and J dropped 8 bases, with 12 bases sitting between them. Germline assignment: CDR1 PRHDT and CDR2 FYEKMQ (reference sequence). Using reference TRBV13 and TRBJ1-1 for the parts outside the CDR3, the full variable domain is AAGVIQSPRHLIKEKRETATLKCYPIPRHDTVYWYQQGPGQDPQFLISFYEKMQSDKGSIPDRFSAQQFSDYHSELNMSSLELGDSALYFCASSTTGNEAFFGQGTRLTVV.